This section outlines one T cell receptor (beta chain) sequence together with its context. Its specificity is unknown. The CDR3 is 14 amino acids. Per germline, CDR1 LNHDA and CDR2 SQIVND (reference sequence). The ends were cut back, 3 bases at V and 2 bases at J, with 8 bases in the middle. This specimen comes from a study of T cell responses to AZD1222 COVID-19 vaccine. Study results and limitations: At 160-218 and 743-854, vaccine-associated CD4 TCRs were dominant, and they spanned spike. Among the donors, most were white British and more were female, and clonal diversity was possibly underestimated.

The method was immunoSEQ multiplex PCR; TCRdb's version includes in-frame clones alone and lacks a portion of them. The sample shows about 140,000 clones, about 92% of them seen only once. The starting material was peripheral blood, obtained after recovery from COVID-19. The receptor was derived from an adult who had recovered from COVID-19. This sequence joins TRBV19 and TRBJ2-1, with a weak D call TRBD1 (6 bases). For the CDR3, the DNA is TGTGCCAGTAGTATCGGGGACACCTACAATGAGCAGTTCTTC. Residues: CASSIGDTYNEQFF. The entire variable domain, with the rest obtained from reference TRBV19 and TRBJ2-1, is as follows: DGGITQSPKYLFRKEGQNVTLSCEQNLNHDAMYWYRQDPGQGLRLIYYSQIVNDFQKGDIAEGYSVSREKKESFPLTVTSAQKNPTAFYLCASSIGDTYNEQFFGPGTRLTVL.